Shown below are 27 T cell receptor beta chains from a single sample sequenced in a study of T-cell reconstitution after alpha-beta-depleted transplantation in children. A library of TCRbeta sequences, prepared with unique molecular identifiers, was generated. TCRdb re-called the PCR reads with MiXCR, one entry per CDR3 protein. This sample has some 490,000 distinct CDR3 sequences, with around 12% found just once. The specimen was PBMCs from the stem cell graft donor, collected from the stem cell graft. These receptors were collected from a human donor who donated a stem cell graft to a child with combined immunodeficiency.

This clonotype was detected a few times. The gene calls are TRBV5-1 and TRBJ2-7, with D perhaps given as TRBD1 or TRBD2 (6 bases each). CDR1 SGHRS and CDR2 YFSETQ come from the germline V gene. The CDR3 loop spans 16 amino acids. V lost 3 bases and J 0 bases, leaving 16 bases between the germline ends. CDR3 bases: TGCGCCAGCAGCTCAAGGGACACCGGGAGCTCCTACGAGCAGTACTTC. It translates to CASSSRDTGSSYEQYF.

The CDR3 region is CASSHPAREETQYF. In nucleotides, the CDR3 is TGCGCCAGCAGCCACCCGGCGAGGGAAGAGACCCAGTACTTC. The genes are TRBV5-1 and TRBJ2-5; a possible D gene is TRBD2 (5 bases). Germline V gene sequence: CDR1 SGHRS, CDR2 YFSETQ. The CDR3 length is 14 residues. V was trimmed by 4 bases and J by 3 bases, leaving 13 bases between them.

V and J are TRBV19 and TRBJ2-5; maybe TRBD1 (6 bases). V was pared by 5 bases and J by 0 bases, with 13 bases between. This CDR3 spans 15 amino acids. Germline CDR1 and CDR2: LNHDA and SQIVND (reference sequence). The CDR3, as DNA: TGTGCCAGTAGTCACCTCCGGACAGACCAAGAGACCCAGTACTTC. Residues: CASSHLRTDQETQYF.

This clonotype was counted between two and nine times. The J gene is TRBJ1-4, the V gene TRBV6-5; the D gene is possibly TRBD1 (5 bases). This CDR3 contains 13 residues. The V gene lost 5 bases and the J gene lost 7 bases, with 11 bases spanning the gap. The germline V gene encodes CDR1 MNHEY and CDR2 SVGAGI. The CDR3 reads CASSHGGGEKLFF. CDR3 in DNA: TGTGCCAGCAGTCACGGGGGGGGTGAAAAACTGTTTTTT.

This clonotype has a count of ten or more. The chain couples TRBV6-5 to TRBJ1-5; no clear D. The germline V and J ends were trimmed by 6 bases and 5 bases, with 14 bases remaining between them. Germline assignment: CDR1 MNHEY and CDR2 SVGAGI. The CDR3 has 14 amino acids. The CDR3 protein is CASRLRARHQPQHF. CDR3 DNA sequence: TGTGCCAGCAGGCTTAGGGCTCGTCATCAGCCCCAGCATTTT.

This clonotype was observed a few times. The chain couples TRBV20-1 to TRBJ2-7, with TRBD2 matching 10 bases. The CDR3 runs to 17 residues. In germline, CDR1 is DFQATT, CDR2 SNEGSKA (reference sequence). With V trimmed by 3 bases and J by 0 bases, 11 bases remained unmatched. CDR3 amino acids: CSASGLAEIKSSYEQYF. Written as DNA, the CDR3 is TGCAGTGCTAGTGGACTAGCGGAAATTAAGAGCTCCTACGAGCAGTACTTC.

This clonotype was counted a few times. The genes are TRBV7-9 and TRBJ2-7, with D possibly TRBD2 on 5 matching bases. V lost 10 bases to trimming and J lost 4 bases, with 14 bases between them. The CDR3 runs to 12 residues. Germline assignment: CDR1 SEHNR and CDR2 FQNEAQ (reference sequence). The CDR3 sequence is CAIGDDVYEQYF. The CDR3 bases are TGTGCCATCGGGGATGACGTGTACGAGCAGTACTTC.

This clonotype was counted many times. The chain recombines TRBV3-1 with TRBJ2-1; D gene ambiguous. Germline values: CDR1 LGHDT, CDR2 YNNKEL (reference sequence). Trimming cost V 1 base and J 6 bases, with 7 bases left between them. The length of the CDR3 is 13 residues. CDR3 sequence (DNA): TGTGCCAGCAGCCAAGTTAGTTCCAATGAGCAGTTCTTC. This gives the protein CASSQVSSNEQFF.

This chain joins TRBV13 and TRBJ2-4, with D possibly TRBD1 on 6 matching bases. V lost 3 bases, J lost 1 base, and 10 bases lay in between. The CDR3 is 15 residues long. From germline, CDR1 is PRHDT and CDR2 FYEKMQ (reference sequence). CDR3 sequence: CASSFPQGAKNIQYF. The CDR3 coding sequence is TGTGCCAGCAGCTTTCCCCAGGGGGCCAAAAACATTCAGTACTTC.

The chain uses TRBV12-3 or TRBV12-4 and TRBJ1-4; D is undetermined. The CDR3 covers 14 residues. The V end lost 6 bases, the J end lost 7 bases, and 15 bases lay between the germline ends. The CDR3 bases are TGTGCCAGCAGGCACTCCGGTGAGCGTGAAAAACTGTTTTTT. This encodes CASRHSGEREKLFF.

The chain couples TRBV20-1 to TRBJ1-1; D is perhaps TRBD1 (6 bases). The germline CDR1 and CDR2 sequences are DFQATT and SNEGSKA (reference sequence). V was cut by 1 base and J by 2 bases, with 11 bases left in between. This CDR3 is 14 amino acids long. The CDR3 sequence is CSARATTGNTEAFF. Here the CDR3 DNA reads TGCAGTGCTAGAGCCACGACAGGTAACACTGAAGCTTTCTTT.

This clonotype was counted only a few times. The CDR3 sequence: CASSLVFSQETQYF. CDR3 bases: TGTGCCAGCAGCTTAGTGTTTTCCCAAGAGACCCAGTACTTC. This rearrangement joins TRBV7-9 to TRBJ2-5, with D unclear. Trimming shortened V by 1 base and J by 1 base, and 7 bases separated the two germline ends. CDR1 SEHNR and CDR2 FQNEAQ come from the germline V gene (reference sequence). CDR3 length: 14 amino acids.

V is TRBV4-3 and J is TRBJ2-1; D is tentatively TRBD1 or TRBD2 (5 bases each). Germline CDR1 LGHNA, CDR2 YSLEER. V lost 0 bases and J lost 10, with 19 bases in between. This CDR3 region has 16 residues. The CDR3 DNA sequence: TGCGCCAGCAGCCAAGATAGTGGACTGGGGGTTGGGGAGCAGTTCTTC. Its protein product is CASSQDSGLGVGEQFF.

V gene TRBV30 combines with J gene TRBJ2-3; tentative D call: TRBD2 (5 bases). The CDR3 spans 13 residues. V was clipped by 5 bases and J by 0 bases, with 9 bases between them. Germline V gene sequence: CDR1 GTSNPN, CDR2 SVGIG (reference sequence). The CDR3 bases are TGTGCCTGGTCCGGGATGAGCACAGATACGCAGTATTTT. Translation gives CAWSGMSTDTQYF.

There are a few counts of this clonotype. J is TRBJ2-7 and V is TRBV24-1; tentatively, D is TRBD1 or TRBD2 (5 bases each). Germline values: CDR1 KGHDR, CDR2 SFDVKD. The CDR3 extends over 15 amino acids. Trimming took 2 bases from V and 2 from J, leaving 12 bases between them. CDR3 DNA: TGTGCCACCAGTGATTCCGGGACCCCAACCTACGAGCAGTACTTC. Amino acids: CATSDSGTPTYEQYF.

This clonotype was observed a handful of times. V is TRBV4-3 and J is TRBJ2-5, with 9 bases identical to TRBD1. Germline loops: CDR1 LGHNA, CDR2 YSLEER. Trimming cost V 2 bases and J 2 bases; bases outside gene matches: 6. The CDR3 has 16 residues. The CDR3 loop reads CASSQFTGTGQETQYF. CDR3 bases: TGCGCCAGCAGCCAATTTACCGGGACAGGGCAAGAGACCCAGTACTTC.

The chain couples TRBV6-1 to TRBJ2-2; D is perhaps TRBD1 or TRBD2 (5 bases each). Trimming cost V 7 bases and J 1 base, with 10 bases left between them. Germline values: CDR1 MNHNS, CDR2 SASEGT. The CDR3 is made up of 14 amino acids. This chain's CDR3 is CASKEGLNTGELFF. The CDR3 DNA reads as TGTGCCAGCAAAGAGGGGTTGAACACCGGGGAGCTGTTTTTT.

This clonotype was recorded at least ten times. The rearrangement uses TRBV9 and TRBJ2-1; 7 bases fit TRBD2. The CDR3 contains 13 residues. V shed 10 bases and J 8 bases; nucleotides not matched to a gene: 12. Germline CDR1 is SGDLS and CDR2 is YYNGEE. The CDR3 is CAGGKGGSDEQFF. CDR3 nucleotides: TGTGCCGGGGGGAAGGGAGGGTCGGATGAGCAGTTCTTC.

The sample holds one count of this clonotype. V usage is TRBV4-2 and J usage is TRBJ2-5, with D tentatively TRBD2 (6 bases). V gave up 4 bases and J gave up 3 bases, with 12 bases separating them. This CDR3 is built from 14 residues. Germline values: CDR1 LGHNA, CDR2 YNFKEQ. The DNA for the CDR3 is TGTGCCAGCAGCCCCGTTAGCGGTAAAGAGACCCAGTACTTC. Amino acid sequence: CASSPVSGKETQYF.

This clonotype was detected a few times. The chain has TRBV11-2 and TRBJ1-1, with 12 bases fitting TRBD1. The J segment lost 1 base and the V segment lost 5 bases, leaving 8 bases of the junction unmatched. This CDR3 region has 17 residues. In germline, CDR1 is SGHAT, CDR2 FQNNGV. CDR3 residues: CASSRWDRGRRNTEAFF. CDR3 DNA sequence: TGTGCCAGCAGCCGCTGGGACAGGGGGCGTAGGAACACTGAAGCTTTCTTT. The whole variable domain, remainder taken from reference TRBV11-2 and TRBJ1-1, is EAGVAQSPRYKIIEKRQSVAFWCNPISGHATLYWYQQILGQGPKLLIQFQNNGVVDDSQLPKDRFSAERLKGVDSTLKIQPAKLEDSAVYLCASSRWDRGRRNTEAFFGQGTRLTVV.

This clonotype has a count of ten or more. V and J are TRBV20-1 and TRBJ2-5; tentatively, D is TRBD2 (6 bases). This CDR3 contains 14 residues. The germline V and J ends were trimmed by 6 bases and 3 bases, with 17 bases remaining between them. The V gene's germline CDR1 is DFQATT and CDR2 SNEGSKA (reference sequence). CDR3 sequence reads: CSARPGTPEETQYF. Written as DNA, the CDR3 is TGCAGTGCCCGACCAGGGACTCCCGAAGAGACCCAGTACTTC.

CDR3 DNA: TGTGCCAGCAAACCGGCCGGAAACAATGAGCAGTTCTTC. Residues: CASKPAGNNEQFF. This chain links TRBV12-3 or TRBV12-4 with TRBJ2-1; the D is unclear. V gave up 7 bases and J gave up 5 bases, with 12 bases separating them. The CDR3 covers 13 residues.

The CDR3 loop is CASSSLLADRAGSPLHF. CDR3 in DNA: TGTGCCAGCAGTTCTCTTTTAGCGGATCGAGCCGGGTCACCCCTCCACTTT. The V gene is TRBV27, the J gene TRBJ1-6; D unresolved. From germline, CDR1 is MNHEY and CDR2 SMNVEV (reference sequence). The length of the CDR3 is 17 residues. Deletions cut 4 bases from V and 10 bases from J, with 23 bases between.

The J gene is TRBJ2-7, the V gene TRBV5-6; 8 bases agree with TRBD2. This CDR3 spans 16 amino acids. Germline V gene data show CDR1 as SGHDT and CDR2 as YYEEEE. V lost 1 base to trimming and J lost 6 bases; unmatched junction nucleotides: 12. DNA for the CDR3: TGTGCCAGCAGCTTGATGAGCGGGAGTCAGAGCGGCGAGCAGTACTTC. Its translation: CASSLMSGSQSGEQYF.

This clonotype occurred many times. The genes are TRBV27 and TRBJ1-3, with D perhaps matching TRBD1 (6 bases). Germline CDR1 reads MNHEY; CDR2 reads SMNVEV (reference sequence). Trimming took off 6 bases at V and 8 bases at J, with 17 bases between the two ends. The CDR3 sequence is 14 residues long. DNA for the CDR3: TGTGCCAGCAGCCCTTTGGGCAGGGGAGACACCATATATTTT. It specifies CASSPLGRGDTIYF.

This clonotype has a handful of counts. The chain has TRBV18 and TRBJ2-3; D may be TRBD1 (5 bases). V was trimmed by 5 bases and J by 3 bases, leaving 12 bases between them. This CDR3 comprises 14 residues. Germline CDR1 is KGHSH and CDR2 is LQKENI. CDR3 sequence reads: CASSSGMRTDTQYF. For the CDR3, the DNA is TGTGCCAGCTCATCAGGGATGCGGACAGATACGCAGTATTTT.

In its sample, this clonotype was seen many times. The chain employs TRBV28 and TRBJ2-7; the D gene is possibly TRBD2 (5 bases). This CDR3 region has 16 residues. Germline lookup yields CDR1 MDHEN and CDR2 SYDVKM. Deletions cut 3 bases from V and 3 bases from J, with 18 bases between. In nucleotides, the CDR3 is TGTGCCAGCAGTTTCTGGGTCATTGGGGAGCACTACGAGCAGTACTTC. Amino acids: CASSFWVIGEHYEQYF.